This TCR beta chain was identified during a study of identical twins. A universal primer site was added by template switching, and unique molecular identifiers were carried by the cDNA. TCRdb reprocessed the 5' RACE reads via MiXCR and lists one record per CDR3 protein. The sample has just over 500,000 distinct CDR3 sequences; less than 25% are singletons. This clonotype was found a few times. The antigen remains undetermined. Trimming removed 5 bases at V and 8 bases at J, with 12 bases between. Germline-derived CDR1 and CDR2 are SGHNT and YENEEA. The CDR3 sequence is 12 residues long. Study results and caveats: There were fewer insertions in abundant cord blood beta clonotypes, but memory repertoires showed no such pattern.

These sequences were also reported in another study, on T cells expressing NK-cell markers.

The rearrangement links TRBV11-3 to TRBJ1-1; no firm D call. The sequenced sample consisted of CD4+ T cells sorted from blood. The receptor comes from a woman aged 18-35 years in good health. CDR3 sequence reads: CASSLSRVEAFF. The CDR3 DNA is TGTGCCAGCAGCCTCAGTAGGGTGGAAGCTTTCTTT.